One and the same sample provided the 23 T cell receptor beta chains below, sequenced in a study of shared clonotypes between healthy human individuals. Measured with immunoSEQ multiplex PCR; TCRdb has only the in-frame clones, and not every one. The sample has under 1,900,000 clones, approximately 98.5% seen once. Sequences were obtained from naive CD4+ T cells sorted from blood. As to subset: CD45RA+ positively selected. These receptor sequences come from a young man in good health.

The V call is TRBV18, the J call TRBJ2-1; 7 nucleotides align to TRBD1. The CDR3 runs 15 residues. The germline gives CDR1 KGHSH, CDR2 LQKENI. The J segment lost 0 bases and the V segment lost 4 bases, leaving 3 bases of the junction unmatched. In nucleotides, the CDR3 is TGTGCCAGCTCACAGACAGGGACCTCCTACAATGAGCAGTTCTTC. Its protein product is CASSQTGTSYNEQFF.

The rearrangement joins TRBV9 to TRBJ2-7; 8 bases fit TRBD2. This CDR3 has 14 residues. Germline V CDR1 and CDR2: SGDLS, YYNGEE. V shed 2 bases and J 6 bases; nucleotides not matched to a gene: 7. In DNA, the CDR3 is TGTGCCAGCAGCGTCGGCGGGAGGACGGGCGAGCAGTACTTC. Translated, it gives CASSVGGRTGEQYF.

The chain joins TRBV7-6 to TRBJ2-2, with unresolved D. Germline CDR1 reads SGHVS; CDR2 reads FNYEAQ. CDR3 size: 19 residues. Trimming took off 4 bases at V and 4 bases at J, with 25 bases between the two ends. The CDR3 sequence is CASSSLPPLNKNPTGELFF. CDR3 DNA: TGTGCCAGCAGCTCTCTACCCCCCCTGAACAAAAATCCCACCGGGGAGCTGTTTTTT.

V gene TRBV7-2 combines with J gene TRBJ2-7, with D unclear. V dropped 6 bases and J dropped 2 bases, with 14 bases sitting between them. This CDR3 comprises 14 residues. CDR1 is SGHTA and CDR2 is FQGNSA in the germline V gene. CDR3 sequence reads: CASSSNRAAYEQYF. In nucleotides, the CDR3 is TGTGCCAGCAGTTCCAACAGAGCCGCCTACGAGCAGTACTTC.

The V and J genes are TRBV7-2 and TRBJ2-3; 7 nucleotides line up with TRBD1. CDR1 is SGHTA and CDR2 is FQGNSA in the germline V gene. The junction had 7 bases not matched to a gene; V was cut back by 3 bases and J by 7 bases. The CDR3 sequence is 14 residues long. CDR3 in DNA: TGTGCCAGCAGCTTTCAGGGGGTCACGCATACGCAGTATTTT. Protein: CASSFQGVTHTQYF.

This clone appeared once. V usage is TRBV9 and J usage is TRBJ1-1; D might be TRBD1 (5 bases). V was cut by 4 bases and J by 1 base, with 14 bases left in between. Germline CDR1 SGDLS, CDR2 YYNGEE. The CDR3 extends over 15 amino acids. The CDR3, as DNA: TGTGCCAGCAGCCCCCCTAAGCAGGGGAACACTGAAGCTTTCTTT. Translated, it gives CASSPPKQGNTEAFF.

The V and J genes are TRBV7-2 and TRBJ2-7; the match to TRBD1 covers 7 bases. The germline CDR1 and CDR2 sequences are SGHTA and FQGNSA. There are 15 residues in the CDR3. Germline trimming cut 4 bases from V and 4 bases from J; bases unmatched to any gene: 10. The CDR3 protein is CASSSTHRGIYEQYF. CDR3 nucleotide sequence: TGTGCCAGCAGCTCCACACACAGGGGAATTTACGAGCAGTACTTC.

The CDR3 protein is CASSLGSPPTNGELFF. The CDR3 nucleotides are TGTGCCAGCAGCTTAGGGTCGCCCCCTACTAACGGGGAGCTGTTTTTT. The V and J genes are TRBV7-9 and TRBJ2-2; no definite D call. Germline V lookup: CDR1 SEHNR, CDR2 FQNEAQ (reference sequence). V was pared by 1 base and J by 7 bases, with 16 bases between. CDR3 length equals 16 residues.

This chain connects TRBV20-1 to TRBJ2-7; D gene uncertain. Germline CDR1 and CDR2: DFQATT and SNEGSKA (reference sequence). CDR3 size: 10 residues. CDR3: CGDTFAEQYF. CDR3 DNA: TGCGGCGACACTTTCGCCGAGCAGTACTTC.

The chain carries TRBV7-2 and TRBJ2-5, with no clear D. Germline CDR1 and CDR2: SGHTA and FQGNSA. The CDR3 has 12 residues. Trimming took off 5 bases at V and 5 bases at J, with 9 bases between the two ends. The CDR3 nucleotides are TGTGCCAGCAGCATCAACGCGGAGACCCAGTACTTC. Translated: CASSINAETQYF.

The V gene is TRBV10-3, the J gene TRBJ2-1; TRBD1 agrees at 8 bases. Germline CDR1 ENHRY, CDR2 SYGVKD. The CDR3 covers 18 residues. With 4 bases clipped from V and 5 bases from J, the junction kept 16 bases outside the gene matches. The CDR3 region has the DNA TGTGCCATCAGTGGTGTAGCAACTGACAGGGGCACAGACAATGAGCAGTTCTTC. Translated: CAISGVATDRGTDNEQFF.

This chain uses TRBV20-1 with TRBJ2-5; unclear D gene. Trimming pared 3 bases from V and 4 bases from J, leaving 6 bases between. Germline values: CDR1 DFQATT, CDR2 SNEGSKA (reference sequence). The CDR3 runs 11 residues. The CDR3: CSASPGETQYF. CDR3 nucleotides: TGCAGTGCTAGTCCCGGAGAGACCCAGTACTTC.

The chain employs TRBV14 and TRBJ2-2, with D possibly being TRBD1 (7 bases). V dropped 4 bases and J dropped 4 bases, with 10 bases sitting between them. This CDR3 region has 14 residues. Per germline, CDR1 SGHDN and CDR2 FVKESK. CDR3 region: CASSPQGGTGELFF. The CDR3 DNA is TGTGCCAGCAGCCCCCAGGGGGGCACCGGGGAGCTGTTTTTT.

The gene calls are TRBV27 and TRBJ2-5; the D is unclear. The CDR3 is 13 residues long. The germline V and J ends were trimmed by 3 bases and 2 bases, with 7 bases remaining between them. Germline V gene sequence: CDR1 MNHEY, CDR2 SMNVEV (reference sequence). The CDR3 protein is CASSLGFQETQYF. The CDR3 nucleotides read TGTGCCAGCAGTTTGGGGTTTCAAGAGACCCAGTACTTC.

The chain combines TRBV18 with TRBJ2-2; no reliable D call. The germline CDR1 and CDR2 sequences are KGHSH and LQKENI. Trimming took off 1 base at V and 0 bases at J, with 15 bases between the two ends. This CDR3 has 18 residues. CDR3 nucleotides: TGTGCCAGCTCACCACGTGACCTCCAAGGGCCGAACACCGGGGAGCTGTTTTTT. This codes for CASSPRDLQGPNTGELFF.

The chain recombines TRBV28 with TRBJ2-7; D gene unclear. Germline assignment: CDR1 MDHEN and CDR2 SYDVKM. The CDR3 runs 16 residues. V lost 5 bases and J 0 bases, leaving 17 bases between the germline ends. DNA for the CDR3: TGTGCCAGCAGTCCCGCTTTGCTAGATCCCTCCTACGAGCAGTACTTC. Translated: CASSPALLDPSYEQYF.

The chain carries TRBV4-1 and TRBJ2-5; the match to TRBD2 covers 7 bases. The ends lost 1 base at V and 2 bases at J; junction bases unmatched: 7. Germline CDR1 reads MGHRA; CDR2 reads YSYEKL. The CDR3 has 16 residues. For the CDR3, the DNA is TGCGCCAGCAGCCAAGCACCCACTAGCGCTCAAGAGACCCAGTACTTC. Its protein is CASSQAPTSAQETQYF.

The V and J genes are TRBV11-2 and TRBJ2-2, with unresolved D. CDR1 SGHAT and CDR2 FQNNGV come from the germline V gene. The CDR3 has 17 amino acids. Trimming took 2 bases from V and 0 from J, leaving 13 bases between them. CDR3 DNA: TGTGCCAGCAGCTTAAGAAGGAGCGTGGCGAACACCGGGGAGCTGTTTTTT. Amino acids: CASSLRRSVANTGELFF.

This sequence joins TRBV5-1 and TRBJ1-2, with 8 bases that match TRBD1. Germline-derived CDR1 and CDR2 are SGHRS and YFSETQ. The CDR3 consists of 15 residues. J gave up 7 bases and V 4 bases, and 12 bases lay outside the gene matches. The CDR3 DNA reads TGCGCCAGCAGCCCTTCCCCGACAGGGGCCGGTGGCTACACCTTC. It specifies CASSPSPTGAGGYTF.

This clone was seen only once. DNA of the CDR3: TGTGCCAGCAGCGTAGGTCCGGGGGTCAATCAGCCCCAGCATTTT. Its translation is CASSVGPGVNQPQHF. The rearrangement uses TRBV9 and TRBJ1-5, with TRBD1 as a possible D gene (5 bases). The CDR3 contains 15 residues. The V end was cut by 0 bases, the J end by 3 bases, with 10 bases between. Germline V CDR1 and CDR2: SGDLS, YYNGEE.

The chain couples TRBV7-9 to TRBJ1-1; 7 bases match TRBD1. V shed 6 bases and J 4 bases; nucleotides not matched to a gene: 5. Per germline, CDR1 SEHNR and CDR2 FQNEAQ (reference sequence). The CDR3 sequence is 13 residues long. In DNA, the CDR3 is TGTGCCAGCAGAGACAGGGCCGGCACTGAAGCTTTCTTT. Its protein product is CASRDRAGTEAFF.

The genes are TRBV7-6 and TRBJ2-1, with D possibly being TRBD2 (6 bases). Germline V lookup: CDR1 SGHVS, CDR2 FNYEAQ. The CDR3 sequence is 15 residues long. V shed 4 bases and J shed 2 bases, with 12 bases lying between them. CDR3 protein: CASSSPGLTYNEQFF. CDR3 nucleotide sequence: TGTGCCAGCAGCTCACCGGGACTCACCTACAATGAGCAGTTCTTC.

This chain connects TRBV5-1 to TRBJ2-5; 10 nucleotides match TRBD2. Germline CDR1 reads SGHRS; CDR2 reads YFSETQ. V lost 0 bases and J lost 5; bases outside the gene matches: 13. This CDR3 comprises 18 residues. The CDR3 sequence is CASSLARASGRDWETQYF. As DNA, the CDR3 is TGCGCCAGCAGCTTGGCCAGGGCTAGCGGGAGAGATTGGGAGACCCAGTACTTC.